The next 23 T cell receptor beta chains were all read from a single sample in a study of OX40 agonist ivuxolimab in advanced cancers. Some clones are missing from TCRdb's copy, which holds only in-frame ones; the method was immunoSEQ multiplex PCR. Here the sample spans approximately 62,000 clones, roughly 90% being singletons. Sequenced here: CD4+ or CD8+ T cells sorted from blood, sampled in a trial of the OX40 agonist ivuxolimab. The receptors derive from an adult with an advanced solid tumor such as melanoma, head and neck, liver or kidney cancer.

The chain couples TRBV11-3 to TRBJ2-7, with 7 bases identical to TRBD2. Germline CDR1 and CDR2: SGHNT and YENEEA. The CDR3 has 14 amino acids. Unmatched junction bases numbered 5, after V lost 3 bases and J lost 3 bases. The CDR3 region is CASSLSGALYEQYF. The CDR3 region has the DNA TGTGCCAGCAGCTTGAGCGGGGCTCTCTACGAGCAGTACTTC.

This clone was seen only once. Here the CDR3 reads CASSAGTGKAFF. The CDR3 nucleotides read TGTGCCAGCAGTGCCGGGACCGGGAAAGCTTTCTTT. The chain employs TRBV5-8 and TRBJ1-1; D perhaps matches TRBD1 (5 bases). Trimming stripped 5 bases from V and 9 bases from J, with 14 bases between. Per germline, CDR1 SGHTS and CDR2 YDEGEE. The CDR3 spans 12 residues.

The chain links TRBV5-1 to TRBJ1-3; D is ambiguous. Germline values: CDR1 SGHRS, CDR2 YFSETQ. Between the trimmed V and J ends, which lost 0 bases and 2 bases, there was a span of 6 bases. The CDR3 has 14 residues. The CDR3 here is CASSLGEPGNTIYF. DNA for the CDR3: TGCGCCAGCAGCTTGGGGGAACCTGGAAACACCATATATTTT. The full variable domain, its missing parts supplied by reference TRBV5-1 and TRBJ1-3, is KAGVTQTPRYLIKTRGQQVTLSCSPISGHRSVSWYQQTPGQGLQFLFEYFSETQRNKGNFPGRFSGRQFSNSRSEMNVSTLELGDSALYLCASSLGEPGNTIYFGEGSWLTVV.

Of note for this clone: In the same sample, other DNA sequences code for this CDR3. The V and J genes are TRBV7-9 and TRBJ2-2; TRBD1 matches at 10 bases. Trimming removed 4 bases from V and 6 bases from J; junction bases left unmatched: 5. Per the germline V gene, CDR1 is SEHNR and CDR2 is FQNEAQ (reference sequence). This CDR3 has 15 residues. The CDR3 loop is CASSSGQGGAGELFF. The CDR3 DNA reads TGTGCCAGCAGCTCTGGACAGGGGGGCGCCGGGGAGCTGTTTTTT. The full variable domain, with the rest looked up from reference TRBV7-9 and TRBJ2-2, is DTGVSQNPRHKITKRGQNVTFRCDPISEHNRLYWYRQTLGQGPEFLTYFQNEAQLEKSRLLSDRFSAERPKGSFSTLEIQRTEQGDSAMYLCASSSGQGGAGELFFGEGSRLTVL.

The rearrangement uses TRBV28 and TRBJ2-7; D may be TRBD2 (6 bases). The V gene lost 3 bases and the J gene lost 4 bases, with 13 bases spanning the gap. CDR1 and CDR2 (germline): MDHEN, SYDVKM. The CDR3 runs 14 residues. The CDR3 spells CASSLGGAGYEQYF. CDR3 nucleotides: TGTGCCAGCAGTTTGGGGGGTGCCGGATACGAGCAGTACTTC. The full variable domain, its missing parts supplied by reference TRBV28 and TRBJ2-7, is DVKVTQSSRYLVKRTGEKVFLECVQDMDHENMFWYRQDPGLGLRLIYFSYDVKMKEKGDIPEGYSVSREKKERFSLILESASTNQTSMYLCASSLGGAGYEQYFGPGTRLTVT.

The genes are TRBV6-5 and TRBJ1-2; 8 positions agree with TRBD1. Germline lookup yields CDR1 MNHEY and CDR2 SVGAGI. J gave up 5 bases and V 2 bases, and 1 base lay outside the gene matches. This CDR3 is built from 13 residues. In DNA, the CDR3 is TGTGCCAGCAGTTACCGACAGGGGTATGGCTACACCTTC. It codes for CASSYRQGYGYTF.

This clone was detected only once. Written as DNA, the CDR3 is TGCGCCAGCAGCTTGGCCGGGATCCACGTCTTCGAAGCCTCAAACACCGGGGAGCTGTTTTTT. This gives the protein CASSLAGIHVFEASNTGELFF. This sequence joins TRBV5-1 and TRBJ2-2; tentative D call: TRBD2 (5 bases). Trimming took 0 bases from V and 2 from J, leaving 26 bases between them. This CDR3 spans 21 amino acids. Looked up from germline, CDR1 is SGHRS and CDR2 is YFSETQ.

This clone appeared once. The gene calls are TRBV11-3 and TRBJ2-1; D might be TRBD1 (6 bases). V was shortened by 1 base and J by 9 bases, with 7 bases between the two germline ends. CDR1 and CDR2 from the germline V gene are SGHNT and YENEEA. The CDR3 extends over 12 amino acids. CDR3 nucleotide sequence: TGTGCCAGCAGCTTAGGAGGGGGTGAGCAGTTCTTC. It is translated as CASSLGGGEQFF.

The CDR3 nucleotides read TGTGCCAGTAGTATTGGACGGGGACTCTCCTACGAGCAGTACTTC. Protein sequence: CASSIGRGLSYEQYF. The rearrangement joins TRBV19 to TRBJ2-7; TRBD2 might be the D (6 bases). In germline, CDR1 is LNHDA, CDR2 SQIVND (reference sequence). With 3 bases removed from V and 0 bases from J, the gap between germline ends came to 12 bases. The CDR3 length is 15 residues.

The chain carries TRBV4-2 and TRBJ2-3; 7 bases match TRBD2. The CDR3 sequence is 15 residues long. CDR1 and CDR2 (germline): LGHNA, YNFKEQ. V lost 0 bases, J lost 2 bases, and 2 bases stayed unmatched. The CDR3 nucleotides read TGTGCCAGCAGCCAAGAGCAGCGGGACACAGATACGCAGTATTTT. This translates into CASSQEQRDTDTQYF.

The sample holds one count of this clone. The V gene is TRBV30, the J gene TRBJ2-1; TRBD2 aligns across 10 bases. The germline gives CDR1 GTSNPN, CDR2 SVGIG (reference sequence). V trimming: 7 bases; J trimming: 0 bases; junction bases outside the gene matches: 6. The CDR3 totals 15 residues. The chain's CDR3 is CASSAGGSSYNEQFF. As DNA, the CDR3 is TGTGCCTCCTCAGCGGGGGGGAGCTCCTACAATGAGCAGTTCTTC.

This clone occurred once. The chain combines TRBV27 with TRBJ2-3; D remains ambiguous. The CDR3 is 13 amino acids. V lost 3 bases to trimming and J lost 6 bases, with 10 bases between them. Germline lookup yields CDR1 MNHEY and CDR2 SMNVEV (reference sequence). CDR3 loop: CASSLVRSDTQYF. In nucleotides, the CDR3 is TGTGCCAGCAGTTTGGTCAGAAGTGATACGCAGTATTTT.

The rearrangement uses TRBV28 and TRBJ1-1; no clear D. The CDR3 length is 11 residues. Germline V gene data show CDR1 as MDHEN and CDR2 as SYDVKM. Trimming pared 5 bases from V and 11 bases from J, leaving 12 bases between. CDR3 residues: CASSPSGRAFF. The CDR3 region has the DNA TGTGCCAGCAGTCCCTCCGGTCGGGCTTTCTTT.

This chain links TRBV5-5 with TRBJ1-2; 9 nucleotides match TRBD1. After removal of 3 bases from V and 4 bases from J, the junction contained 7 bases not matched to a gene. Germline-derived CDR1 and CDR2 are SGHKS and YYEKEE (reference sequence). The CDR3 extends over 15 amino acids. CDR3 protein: CASSSGQGGAYGYTF. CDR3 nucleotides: TGTGCCAGCAGCTCGGGACAGGGAGGCGCCTATGGCTACACCTTC.

The CDR3 bases are TGTGCCACCAGCAAAGAACAGGGGGCTATTGAAGCTTTCTTT. This translates into CATSKEQGAIEAFF. The gene calls are TRBV15 and TRBJ1-1, with 9 nucleotides matching TRBD1. Germline V gives CDR1 LNHNV, CDR2 YYDKDF (reference sequence). Trimming at V came to 4 bases and at J to 7 bases, leaving 7 bases not matched to a gene. The CDR3 consists of 14 residues.

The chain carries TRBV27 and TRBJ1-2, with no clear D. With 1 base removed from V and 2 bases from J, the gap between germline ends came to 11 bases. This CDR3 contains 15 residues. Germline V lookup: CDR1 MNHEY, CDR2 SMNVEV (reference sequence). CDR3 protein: CASSLYPFGNYGYTF. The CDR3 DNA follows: TGTGCCAGCAGTTTATACCCCTTCGGAAACTATGGCTACACCTTC.

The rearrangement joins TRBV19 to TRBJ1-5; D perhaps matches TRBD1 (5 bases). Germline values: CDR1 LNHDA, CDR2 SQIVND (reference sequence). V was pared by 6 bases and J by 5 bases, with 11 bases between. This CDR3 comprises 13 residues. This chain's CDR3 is CASRLGVDQPQHF. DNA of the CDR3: TGTGCCAGTAGGCTAGGGGTAGATCAGCCCCAGCATTTT.

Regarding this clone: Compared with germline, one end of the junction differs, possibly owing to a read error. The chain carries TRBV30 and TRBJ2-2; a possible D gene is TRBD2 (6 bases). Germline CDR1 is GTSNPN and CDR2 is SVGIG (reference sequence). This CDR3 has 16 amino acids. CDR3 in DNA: TGTGCCCCTCCAAGGCTAGCGTACGCCGAACACCGGGGAGCTGTTTTT. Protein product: CAPPRLAYAEHRGAVF.

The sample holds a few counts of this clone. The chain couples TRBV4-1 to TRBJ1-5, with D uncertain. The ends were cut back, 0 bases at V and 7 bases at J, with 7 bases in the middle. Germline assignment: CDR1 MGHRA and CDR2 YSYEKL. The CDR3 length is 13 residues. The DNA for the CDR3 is TGCGCCAGCAGCCAAGAAGGCCGACAGCCCCAGCATTTT. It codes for CASSQEGRQPQHF.

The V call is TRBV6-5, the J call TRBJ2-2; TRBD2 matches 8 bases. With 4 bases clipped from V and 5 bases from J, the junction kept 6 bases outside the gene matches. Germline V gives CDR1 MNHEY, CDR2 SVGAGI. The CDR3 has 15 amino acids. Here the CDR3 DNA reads TGTGCCAGCAGTTCAAGCGGGAGAAAGACCGGGGAGCTGTTTTTT. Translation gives CASSSSGRKTGELFF.

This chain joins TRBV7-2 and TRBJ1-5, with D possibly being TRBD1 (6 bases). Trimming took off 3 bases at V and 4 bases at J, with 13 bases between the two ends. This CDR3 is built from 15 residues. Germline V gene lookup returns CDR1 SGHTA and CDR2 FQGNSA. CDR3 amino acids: CASSFDRMRNQPQHF. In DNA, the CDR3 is TGTGCCAGCAGCTTCGACAGGATGAGGAATCAGCCCCAGCATTTT.

The CDR3 sequence: CASSSLTGPSSGNTIYF. The CDR3 coding sequence is TGTGCCAGTAGTTCCTTGACAGGCCCTTCCTCTGGAAACACCATATATTTT. This chain uses TRBV19 with TRBJ1-3; tentatively, D is TRBD1 (6 bases). The V end lost 5 bases, the J end lost 0 bases, and 17 bases lay between the germline ends. The CDR3 is 17 residues long. From germline, CDR1 is LNHDA and CDR2 SQIVND (reference sequence).

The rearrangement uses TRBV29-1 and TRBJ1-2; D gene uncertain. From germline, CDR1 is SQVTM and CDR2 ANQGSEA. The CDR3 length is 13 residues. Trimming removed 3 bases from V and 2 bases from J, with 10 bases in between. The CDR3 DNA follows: TGCAGCGTTGATGGTCCTCTAAACTATGGCTACACCTTC. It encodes CSVDGPLNYGYTF.